This T cell receptor (beta chain) was observed in a study of T cells in Graves' hyperthyroidism and ophthalmopathy. No progression to ophthalmopathy during 18 months of follow-up defined stable disease. Each patient was aged 18 to 65 and had newly diagnosed hyperthyroidism of under 2 months' duration. PBMCs stemmed from approximately 10 ml fresh peripheral blood. CDR1 is SGHRS, CDR2 YFSETQ, per germline. The CDR3 sequence is 15 residues long. Trimming removed 0 bases from V and 7 bases from J, with 14 bases in between. Amplified TCR beta CDR3 regions derived from RNA transcripts. The TCR CDR3 was amplified in a first-round RT-PCR using the HTBI primer set. TCRdb passed the multiplex PCR reads through MiXCR, listing each CDR3 protein once. The data hold roughly 420,000 distinct CDR3 sequences, with around a sixth observed a single time.

The sequence was collected from a woman under 30 with Graves' hyperthyroidism. The rearrangement joins TRBV5-1 to TRBJ1-5; possible D gene TRBD1, 5 bases. The specimen sequenced was blood. The CDR3 loop is CASSLDKQVGQPQHF. The CDR3 DNA is TGCGCCAGCAGCTTGGACAAACAGGTCGGCCAGCCCCAGCATTTT.